There are a few counts of the clone carrying this T cell receptor beta chain. These data come from a study of T cell responses to AZD1222 COVID-19 vaccine. The wider study: Analysis merged second doses at about 4 or about 12 weeks.

The germline V gene encodes CDR1 KGHDR and CDR2 SFDVKD. The V and J ends lost 5 bases and 0 bases respectively, with 10 bases between them. This CDR3 contains 15 residues. Using immunoSEQ multiplex PCR, the repertoire was profiled, and TCRdb retains in-frame clones only, with some absent. The sample includes about 130,000 clones, 75% to 90% of them seen just once. The sequence was collected from an adult in good health. The sample was peripheral blood, taken on day 0 of AZD1222 vaccination. The V and J genes are TRBV24-1 and TRBJ2-1, with D possibly being TRBD2 (5 bases). CDR3 loop: CATSGEGSSYNEQFF. CDR3 in DNA: TGTGCCACCAGTGGGGAAGGGAGCTCCTACAATGAGCAGTTCTTC.